Detailed here is one T cell receptor beta chain. Its antigen is unknown. Positive CCR7 selection of CD45RO-negative cells yielded the naive CD8 cells, and terminally differentiated effector memory CD45RA+ cells were excluded. The data belong to a study of shared clonotypes between healthy human individuals. Whole-study findings and limits: The naive CD4 repertoires of a few donors were compared, and approximately 4.5% of clonotypes were shared.

CDR1 and CDR2 (germline): GTSNPN, SVGIG (reference sequence). CDR3 size: 19 residues. V gave up 6 bases and J gave up 2 bases, with 28 bases separating them. Measured with immunoSEQ multiplex PCR; TCRdb has only the in-frame clones, and not every one. Among some 2,100,000 clones listed, approximately 94% were seen once. The receptor comes from a man aged 18 to 30 in good health. Some clones in this sample may be carry-over from other donors' samples. The source material was naive CD8+ T cells from PBMCs. The chain couples TRBV30 to TRBJ2-2; D tentatively fits TRBD1 or TRBD2 (5 bases each). CDR3 sequence reads: CACHKTPGRGDFNTGELFF. CDR3 in DNA: TGTGCCTGCCACAAGACGCCGGGAAGGGGAGATTTTAACACCGGGGAGCTGTTTTTT.